These 21 T cell receptor beta chains came from one sample sequenced in a study of blood T cell repertoires in COVID-19. Clones were read by immunoSEQ multiplex PCR, and TCRdb kept only the in-frame ones, dropping some. The data contain around 71,000 clones, 86% of them singletons. The specimen was peripheral blood. Receptor source: a woman aged 55 to 70 with acute or convalescent COVID-19.

CDR3 in amino acids: CASSHGASGSLEQFF. In nucleotides, the CDR3 is TGTGCCAGCAGCCACGGGGCTAGCGGGAGTCTTGAGCAGTTCTTC. This rearrangement joins TRBV11-3 to TRBJ2-1; 10 bases line up with TRBD2. The V segment lost 5 bases and the J segment 9 bases; nucleotides outside the gene matches: 10. This CDR3 has 15 amino acids. CDR1 is SGHNT, CDR2 YENEEA, per germline.

Only a few counts were recorded for this clone. The V call is TRBV7-3, the J call TRBJ2-7; possible D gene TRBD1, 6 bases. This CDR3 spans 13 amino acids. The germline V and J ends were trimmed by 0 bases and 5 bases, with 8 bases remaining between them. Germline V CDR1 and CDR2: SGHTA, FQGTGA. CDR3 protein: CASSLTGAHEQYF. Written as DNA, the CDR3 is TGTGCCAGCAGCTTAACGGGGGCCCACGAGCAGTACTTC.

The CDR3 here is CASSVAVGSAGGYNEQFF. The CDR3 bases are TGTGCCAGCAGCGTAGCGGTTGGCAGCGCGGGGGGTTACAATGAGCAGTTCTTC. The chain recombines TRBV9 with TRBJ2-1, with 8 bases lining up with TRBD2. With V trimmed by 0 bases and J by 4 bases, 12 bases remained unmatched. The CDR3 extends over 18 amino acids. The germline V gene has CDR1 SGDLS and CDR2 YYNGEE.

This clone came up once. The rearrangement uses TRBV7-2 and TRBJ1-1; 10 bases align to TRBD1. This CDR3 contains 16 residues. Trimming cost V 6 bases and J 0 bases; bases outside gene matches: 7. Looked up from germline, CDR1 is SGHTA and CDR2 is FQGNSA. The CDR3 sequence: CASSFDRGRVNTEAFF. CDR3 sequence (DNA): TGTGCCAGCAGTTTCGACAGGGGGCGTGTGAACACTGAAGCTTTCTTT.

V is TRBV6-6 and J is TRBJ2-7, with 7 bases fitting TRBD2. CDR3 size: 15 residues. V dropped 2 bases and J dropped 8; count of bases not matched to a gene: 12. Looked up from germline, CDR1 is MNHNY and CDR2 is SVGAGI (reference sequence). The CDR3: CASSYEGTTPTKQYF. Here the CDR3 DNA reads TGTGCCAGCAGTTACGAAGGGACTACTCCTACAAAGCAGTACTTC.

The chain combines TRBV5-1 with TRBJ2-1, with 11 bases matching TRBD1. V shed 4 bases, J shed 8 bases, and the junction held 11 bases outside the gene matches. CDR1 is SGHRS and CDR2 is YFSETQ in the germline V gene. This CDR3 is built from 16 residues. The CDR3 sequence is CASSRDRGRESDEQFF. The CDR3 coding sequence is TGCGCCAGCAGCCGGGACAGGGGGAGGGAGAGCGATGAGCAGTTCTTC.

V gene TRBV28 combines with J gene TRBJ2-2, with 10 bases lining up with TRBD2. CDR3 length: 15 amino acids. CDR1 is MDHEN, CDR2 SYDVKM, per germline. Germline trimming cut 6 bases from V and 4 bases from J; bases unmatched to any gene: 5. CDR3 residues: CASRASGGGTGELFF. For the CDR3, the DNA is TGTGCCAGCAGGGCTAGCGGGGGAGGCACCGGGGAGCTGTTTTTT.

CDR3 bases: TGTGCCAGCAGCCAAGACTTCCGGGACAGCTCTGAAGCTTTCTTT. Its protein is CASSQDFRDSSEAFF. This chain uses TRBV3-1 (or the pseudogene TRBV3-2) with TRBJ1-1; 7 nucleotides line up with TRBD1. Per germline, CDR1 LGHDT and CDR2 YNNKEL (reference sequence). Trimming took 0 bases from V and 6 from J; bases not matched to a gene: 7. The CDR3 is made up of 15 amino acids.

The rearrangement links TRBV15 to TRBJ1-5; D unclear. Germline V gene data show CDR1 as LNHNV and CDR2 as YYDKDF (reference sequence). The CDR3 is 14 amino acids. Trimming removed 1 base at V and 4 bases at J, with 8 bases between. The CDR3 loop is CATSRGVTNQPQHF. CDR3 coding DNA: TGTGCCACCAGCAGAGGGGTGACTAATCAGCCCCAGCATTTT.

This clone is a singleton in its sample. The rearrangement joins TRBV7-2 to TRBJ2-5; D is unresolved. CDR1 SGHTA and CDR2 FQGNSA come from the germline V gene. V lost 7 bases to trimming and J lost 3 bases, with 12 bases between them. The CDR3 extends over 13 amino acids. The CDR3 region is CASTNFGKETQYF. The CDR3 DNA sequence: TGTGCCAGCACTAACTTTGGTAAAGAGACCCAGTACTTC.

V is TRBV5-1 and J is TRBJ2-2, with 7 bases that match TRBD1. Germline CDR1 reads SGHRS; CDR2 reads YFSETQ. V shed 5 bases and J 6 bases; nucleotides not matched to a gene: 7. The CDR3 extends over 14 amino acids. The CDR3 region is CASSPRGMPGELFF. CDR3 bases: TGCGCCAGCAGTCCCAGGGGGATGCCCGGGGAGCTGTTTTTT.

Here the CDR3 reads CASSSAGVAYNEQFF. The DNA for the CDR3 is TGTGCCAGCAGCTCAGCGGGAGTGGCCTACAATGAGCAGTTCTTC. The chain is built from TRBV9 and TRBJ2-1, with 8 bases that match TRBD2. V shed 4 bases, J shed 2 bases, and the junction held 5 bases outside the gene matches. CDR3 length equals 15 residues. Germline V gene data show CDR1 as SGDLS and CDR2 as YYNGEE.

Comment on this clone: This sample includes further DNA sequences coding for the same CDR3. The genes are TRBV18 and TRBJ2-7; D perhaps matches TRBD1 (6 bases). Trimming cost V 0 bases and J 5 bases, with 8 bases left between them. The germline V gene encodes CDR1 KGHSH and CDR2 LQKENI. The CDR3 sequence is 13 residues long. CDR3 residues: CASSPPGQNEQYF. CDR3 in DNA: TGTGCCAGCTCACCACCAGGACAGAACGAGCAGTACTTC.

The chain combines TRBV29-1 with TRBJ2-3, with D unresolved. This CDR3 has 13 amino acids. V shed 5 bases and J shed 1 base, with 10 bases lying between them. Germline assignment: CDR1 SQVTM and CDR2 ANQGSEA. The CDR3 DNA is TGCAGCGTTAAGTGGCAGGGCACAGATACGCAGTATTTT. This translates into CSVKWQGTDTQYF.

The chain recombines TRBV5-4 with TRBJ1-6; D may be TRBD1 (5 bases). Germline values: CDR1 SGHNT, CDR2 YYREEE (reference sequence). Trimming removed 5 bases at V and 8 bases at J, with 17 bases between. The CDR3 covers 15 residues. The chain's CDR3 is CASSRDSQGDSPLHF. The CDR3 region has the DNA TGTGCCAGCAGTCGCGACAGTCAAGGGGATTCACCCCTCCACTTT.

The chain uses TRBV27 and TRBJ1-2; D not resolved. The V end lost 6 bases, the J end lost 5 bases, and 13 bases lay between the germline ends. Germline V CDR1 and CDR2: MNHEY, SMNVEV (reference sequence). This CDR3 has 13 amino acids. Written as DNA, the CDR3 is TGTGCCAGCAGCACGCAGGCGGGGTATGGCTACACCTTC. Translation gives CASSTQAGYGYTF.

The V gene is TRBV5-4, the J gene TRBJ2-7; TRBD2 is a possible D gene (6 bases). This CDR3 comprises 14 residues. The ends were cut back, 5 bases at V and 0 bases at J, with 12 bases in the middle. Germline CDR1 reads SGHNT; CDR2 reads YYREEE (reference sequence). In DNA form, the CDR3 reads TGTGCCAGCAGTAGCCCCGGGGGCTCCTACGAGCAGTACTTC. It yields the protein CASSSPGGSYEQYF.

This clone has just one count. The J gene is TRBJ2-7, the V gene TRBV19; TRBD1 agrees at 8 bases. The CDR3 is made up of 15 amino acids. Germline CDR1 reads LNHDA; CDR2 reads SQIVND (reference sequence). V was pared by 6 bases and J by 0 bases, with 7 bases of the junction left unmatched. The CDR3 DNA follows: TGTGCCAGTAGGCGGGGACAGGATAGCTCCTACGAGCAGTACTTC. Protein: CASRRGQDSSYEQYF.

V is TRBV11-2 and J is TRBJ1-2, with a tentative D call TRBD1 (6 bases). Germline V gives CDR1 SGHAT, CDR2 FQNNGV. The CDR3 extends over 15 amino acids. V was clipped by 5 bases and J by 0 bases, with 13 bases between them. The CDR3 region has the DNA TGTGCCAGCAGCCGAGACAGGCCAACTAACTATGGCTACACCTTC. Translation: CASSRDRPTNYGYTF. Looking up the rest from reference TRBV11-2 and TRBJ1-2 gives the full variable domain: EAGVAQSPRYKIIEKRQSVAFWCNPISGHATLYWYQQILGQGPKLLIQFQNNGVVDDSQLPKDRFSAERLKGVDSTLKIQPAKLEDSAVYLCASSRDRPTNYGYTFGSGTRLTVV.

V gene TRBV10-3 combines with J gene TRBJ2-2, with D tentatively TRBD1 (5 bases). CDR3 length: 13 amino acids. V lost 4 bases and J lost 5, with 8 bases in between. The germline gives CDR1 ENHRY, CDR2 SYGVKD. Written as DNA, the CDR3 is TGTGCCATCAGTGCTGGGGCGACCGGGGAGCTGTTTTTT. Its translation is CAISAGATGELFF.

The chain is built from TRBV2 and TRBJ2-2; 13 bases fit TRBD2. CDR1 SNHLY and CDR2 FYNNEI come from the germline V gene. The CDR3 is 15 amino acids. Germline trimming cut 6 bases from V and 8 bases from J; bases unmatched to any gene: 6. The CDR3 here is CASSELGLAGGELFF. CDR3 nucleotide sequence: TGTGCCAGCAGCGAACTGGGACTAGCGGGGGGGGAGCTGTTTTTT.